This entry lists 23 T cell receptor beta chains sequenced from one sample in a study of CD8+ T cells in alopecia areata. RNA was isolated and reverse transcribed to cDNA, the sequencing template. Only in-frame clones appear in the TCRdb table, and some are missing; sequencing was by immunoSEQ multiplex PCR. The sample yields about 200,000 clones, more than 55% seen once. Sequences were obtained from CD8+ T cells sorted from blood. These receptors were collected from a human donor in good health.

The J gene is TRBJ2-1, the V gene TRBV5-6, with no clear D. This CDR3 comprises 13 residues. Trimming cost V 0 bases and J 4 bases, with 5 bases left between them. Germline lookup yields CDR1 SGHDT and CDR2 YYEEEE. The CDR3 DNA follows: TGTGCCAGCAGCTTGGGACTGTACAATGAGCAGTTCTTC. It encodes CASSLGLYNEQFF.

This chain uses TRBV9 with TRBJ2-7; no firm D call. The CDR3 spans 14 residues. Germline V gene lookup returns CDR1 SGDLS and CDR2 YYNGEE. Trimming shortened V by 0 bases and J by 0 bases, and 7 bases separated the two germline ends. CDR3 in DNA: TGTGCCAGCAGCGTAGAGGCCAGCTCCTACGAGCAGTACTTC. Residues: CASSVEASSYEQYF.

The genes are TRBV29-1 and TRBJ1-1; TRBD1 might be the D (6 bases). Trimming stripped 7 bases from V and 0 bases from J, with 12 bases between. This CDR3 has 13 amino acids. Germline-derived CDR1 and CDR2 are SQVTM and ANQGSEA. The CDR3 DNA sequence: TGCAGCGAATCAGGGGTAATGAACACTGAAGCTTTCTTT. Protein product: CSESGVMNTEAFF.

Here the CDR3 DNA reads TGTGCCAGCAGTCCTGGACAGGGGGTGAGGGAAAAACTGTTTTTT. Translated, it gives CASSPGQGVREKLFF. The chain has TRBV25-1 and TRBJ1-4; 10 positions match TRBD1. The V gene end was trimmed by 5 bases and the J gene end by 8 bases; junction bases not matched to a gene: 8. Per the germline V gene, CDR1 is MGHDK and CDR2 is SYGVNS. CDR3 length: 15 residues. Using reference TRBV25-1 and TRBJ1-4 for the parts outside the CDR3, the full variable domain is EADIYQTPRYLVIGTGKKITLECSQTMGHDKMYWYQQDPGMELHLIHYSYGVNSTEKGDLSSESTVSRIRTEHFPLTLESARPSHTSQYLCASSPGQGVREKLFFGSGTQLSVL.

This clone was seen a few times. The rearrangement links TRBV5-4 to TRBJ1-1; D gene uncertain. The CDR3 has 13 residues. V was cut by 1 base and J by 0 bases, with 4 bases left in between. CDR1 and CDR2 from the germline V gene are SGHNT and YYREEE (reference sequence). In DNA, the CDR3 is TGTGCCAGCAGCTTGTGGGTGAACACTGAAGCTTTCTTT. Residues: CASSLWVNTEAFF. The complete variable domain, with remaining parts taken from reference TRBV5-4 and TRBJ1-1, reads ETGVTQSPTHLIKTRGQQVTLRCSSQSGHNTVSWYQQALGQGPQFIFQYYREEENGRGNFPPRFSGLQFPNYSSELNVNALELDDSALYLCASSLWVNTEAFFGQGTRLTVV.

CDR3: CAWSVRGQVKNQPQHF. CDR3 nucleotides: TGTGCCTGGAGTGTAAGGGGGCAGGTCAAAAATCAGCCCCAGCATTTT. The rearrangement joins TRBV30 to TRBJ1-5; 7 nucleotides agree with TRBD1. V lost 0 bases and J lost 4; bases outside the gene matches: 9. CDR1 GTSNPN and CDR2 SVGIG come from the germline V gene (reference sequence). This CDR3 has 16 amino acids.

The V gene is TRBV7-8, the J gene TRBJ2-7; 7 bases are shared with TRBD1. Germline CDR1 reads SGHVS; CDR2 reads FQNEAQ. This CDR3 contains 14 residues. The trim removed 3 bases at V and 2 bases at J, leaving 4 bases unmatched. CDR3 residues: CASSFGDRTYEQYF. CDR3 DNA: TGTGCCAGCAGCTTCGGGGACAGAACCTACGAGCAGTACTTC.

V and J are TRBV5-1 and TRBJ1-2; 8 positions match TRBD1. CDR1 is SGHRS and CDR2 is YFSETQ in the germline V gene. Losses at the gene ends were 0 bases for V and 4 bases for J; bases not matched to a gene: 5. The CDR3 spans 15 residues. The CDR3 DNA sequence: TGCGCCAGCAGCTTGGGACAGGGGTCTGCCTATGGCTACACCTTC. Amino acid sequence: CASSLGQGSAYGYTF. The complete variable domain, with remaining parts taken from reference TRBV5-1 and TRBJ1-2, reads KAGVTQTPRYLIKTRGQQVTLSCSPISGHRSVSWYQQTPGQGLQFLFEYFSETQRNKGNFPGRFSGRQFSNSRSEMNVSTLELGDSALYLCASSLGQGSAYGYTFGSGTRLTVV.

Of note for this clone: Other nucleotide sequences from this sample produce the same CDR3. V and J are TRBV4-1 and TRBJ2-7; D call uncertain. V lost 1 base to trimming and J lost 0 bases, with 10 bases between them. The CDR3 totals 15 residues. Germline CDR1 and CDR2: MGHRA and YSYEKL. CDR3 nucleotide sequence: TGCGCCAGCAGCCAAGGATCCGGTAGCTCCTACGAGCAGTACTTC. The encoded protein is CASSQGSGSSYEQYF.

This clone was detected only once. The V and J genes are TRBV4-1 and TRBJ2-5, with 12 bases identical to TRBD2. The CDR3 contains 16 residues. Germline V lookup: CDR1 MGHRA, CDR2 YSYEKL. After removal of 2 bases from V and 5 bases from J, the junction contained 6 bases not matched to a gene. CDR3 DNA: TGCGCCAGCAGCCAAAGTAGCACTAGCGGGGGGGAGACCCAGTACTTC. Its protein product is CASSQSSTSGGETQYF.

The chain recombines TRBV5-6 with TRBJ2-6; D is perhaps TRBD2 (5 bases). V was clipped by 3 bases and J by 0 bases, with 13 bases between them. Germline V CDR1 and CDR2: SGHDT, YYEEEE. The CDR3 contains 17 residues. CDR3 nucleotide sequence: TGTGCCAGCAGCTGGGTCGTCGGAGGCTCTGGGGCCAACGTCCTGACTTTC. It translates to CASSWVVGGSGANVLTF.

The chain links TRBV27 to TRBJ2-6; D unresolved. The length of the CDR3 is 15 residues. Germline CDR1 reads MNHEY; CDR2 reads SMNVEV (reference sequence). V lost 3 bases to trimming and J lost 0 bases, with 6 bases between them. The CDR3 region has the DNA TGTGCCAGCAGTTTCTCGGTCTCTGGGGCCAACGTCCTGACTTTC. Translating gives CASSFSVSGANVLTF.

This clone was detected only a few times. This chain links TRBV5-1 with TRBJ1-1; D uncertain. Germline V gene data show CDR1 as SGHRS and CDR2 as YFSETQ. The CDR3 length is 16 residues. Between the trimmed V and J ends, which lost 1 base and 3 bases, there was a span of 16 bases. The CDR3 loop is CASSLKGFPQDTEAFF. The CDR3 DNA sequence: TGCGCCAGCAGCTTGAAGGGTTTCCCTCAGGACACTGAAGCTTTCTTT.

The table lists this clone with a few counts. This sequence joins TRBV6-6 and TRBJ2-7; 10 nucleotides agree with TRBD1. CDR1 is MNHNY, CDR2 SVGAGI, per germline (reference sequence). The CDR3 loop spans 15 amino acids. J was trimmed by 2 bases and V by 6 bases; bases with no gene match: 7. CDR3 bases: TGTGCCAGCAGCCCGGTGGGACAGGGGCCCTACGAGCAGTACTTC. Translating gives CASSPVGQGPYEQYF.

The table lists this clone with a few counts. The chain carries TRBV4-1 and TRBJ2-7; either TRBD1 or TRBD2 may supply D (5 bases each). V gave up 3 bases and J gave up 3 bases, with 12 bases separating them. The CDR3 consists of 14 residues. Germline assignment: CDR1 MGHRA and CDR2 YSYEKL. The CDR3: CASSQGVTGYEQYF. The CDR3 bases are TGCGCCAGCAGCCAGGGGGTTACGGGCTACGAGCAGTACTTC.

J is TRBJ2-2 and V is TRBV5-6; 8 bases match TRBD1. Trimming removed 4 bases from V and 9 bases from J; junction bases left unmatched: 5. Per the germline V gene, CDR1 is SGHDT and CDR2 is YYEEEE. The CDR3 covers 13 residues. CDR3 in amino acids: CASSGQGAWELFF. The CDR3, as DNA: TGTGCCAGCAGCGGCCAGGGGGCATGGGAGCTGTTTTTT.

The chain recombines TRBV29-1 with TRBJ1-4; D unresolved. The germline V and J ends were trimmed by 5 bases and 5 bases, with 6 bases remaining between them. The CDR3 runs 11 residues. Per the germline V gene, CDR1 is SQVTM and CDR2 is ANQGSEA. Here the CDR3 reads CSVRRNEKLFF. Written as DNA, the CDR3 is TGCAGCGTTCGACGAAATGAAAAACTGTTTTTT.

This clone was counted once. The rearrangement joins TRBV2 to TRBJ1-2; D call uncertain. This CDR3 region has 14 residues. Trimming removed 4 bases from V and 6 bases from J, with 15 bases in between. The germline V gene encodes CDR1 SNHLY and CDR2 FYNNEI. CDR3 loop: CASSVEWNSDGYTF. The CDR3 DNA is TGTGCCAGCAGTGTTGAGTGGAATAGCGATGGCTACACCTTC.

This clone was found a few times. The chain couples TRBV19 to TRBJ1-2, with D hard to call. With 6 bases removed from V and 2 bases from J, the gap between germline ends came to 10 bases. CDR1 LNHDA and CDR2 SQIVND come from the germline V gene (reference sequence). The CDR3 is made up of 13 amino acids. The CDR3 region is CASREDRNYGYTF. The CDR3, as DNA: TGTGCCAGTAGGGAAGACCGAAACTATGGCTACACCTTC.

This sequence joins TRBV29-1 and TRBJ1-2; D is uncertain. This CDR3 comprises 12 residues. V was trimmed by 5 bases and J by 7 bases, leaving 14 bases between them. CDR1 SQVTM and CDR2 ANQGSEA come from the germline V gene. CDR3 sequence (DNA): TGCAGCGTTTTGATGGGGTTGAGTGGCTACACCTTC. It specifies CSVLMGLSGYTF.

The chain joins TRBV9 to TRBJ1-1; unclear D gene. There are 15 residues in the CDR3. V gave up 5 bases and J gave up 5 bases, with 19 bases separating them. In germline, CDR1 is SGDLS, CDR2 YYNGEE. This chain's CDR3 is CASSLVGYSETEAFF. DNA for the CDR3: TGTGCCAGCAGTTTAGTGGGGTATTCGGAGACTGAAGCTTTCTTT. Based on the CDR3 plus reference TRBV9 and TRBJ1-1, the full variable domain is DSGVTQTPKHLITATGQRVTLRCSPRSGDLSVYWYQQSLDQGLQFLIQYYNGEERAKGNILERFSAQQFPDLHSELNLSSLELGDSALYFCASSLVGYSETEAFFGQGTRLTVV.

The V gene is TRBV29-1, the J gene TRBJ1-1; no clear D gene. The CDR3 runs to 13 residues. The germline V and J ends were trimmed by 4 bases and 0 bases, with 9 bases remaining between them. The germline V gene has CDR1 SQVTM and CDR2 ANQGSEA. The CDR3 sequence: CSVGLVMNTEAFF. The CDR3 DNA is TGCAGCGTTGGACTGGTGATGAACACTGAAGCTTTCTTT.

For this clone: An end of the junction does not agree with germline; a read error may underlie this. The chain carries TRBV4-1 and TRBJ2-6; TRBD1 agrees at 8 bases. There are 16 residues in the CDR3. Germline CDR1 and CDR2: MGHRA and YSYEKL. Here the CDR3 reads CASSQETGVGANVLTF. Here the CDR3 DNA reads TGTGCCAGCAGCCAAGAGACAGGGGTCGGGGCCAACGTCCTGACTTTC.